The text below deals with one T cell receptor (beta chain). This entry is derived from a study of cytomegalovirus exposure and HLA in healthy donors. Turning to the study itself: Inside one of the first data releases sat about 91 million unique TCRs taken from HLA-typed donors.

CDR3 size: 16 residues. Germline V lookup: CDR1 SGHNT, CDR2 YYREEE (reference sequence). Unmatched junction bases numbered 8, after V lost 3 bases and J lost 0 bases. The study ran its PCR with 60 Vbeta and 13 Jbeta primers. Using immunoSEQ multiplex PCR, the repertoire was profiled, and TCRdb retains in-frame clones only, with some absent. The sample carries 150,000 to 200,000 clones, roughly 83% recorded once. What was sequenced was PBMCs. The clonotype was recovered from a woman aged 18-30 years in good health and CMV-seronegative. The rearrangement links TRBV5-4 to TRBJ2-5, with 7 bases aligning to TRBD2. The chain's CDR3 is CASSYRASGYQETQYF. DNA for the CDR3: TGTGCCAGCAGCTACCGGGCTAGCGGCTACCAAGAGACCCAGTACTTC.